This T cell receptor beta chain comes out of a study of blood T cell repertoires in COVID-19 (TCRdb year 2020). Study-wide context: Samples covering the acute and convalescent phases of COVID-19 were provided by collaborators in the United States, Italy and Spain. The prospective study material was composed of cDNA or gDNA derived from T cells, B-cell-depleted T cells, or PBMCs. The dataset comprised deeply sampled blood TCRbeta repertoires from subjects exposed to, actively infected with, or recovered from COVID-19. A freely available public database, intended as a resource for researchers studying the immune response to SARS-CoV-2, is where the repertoires were released. The samples were drawn from the first 160 participants of the ongoing ImmuneRACE study and from roughly 1,300 subjects provided by 6 global collaborators. A de-identified subject ID, COVID-19 status, age in years and sex were almost always included in the sample metadata. HLA class I and class II types, where available, came from metadata supplied by the sample provider rather than from assay-based typing.

Trimming costs V 5 bases and J 0 bases, and their ends lie 13 bases apart. From cysteine to phenylalanine, the CDR3 is 16 amino acids long. Of the read, only the CDR3 DNA is kept; its 48 bases are in frame from base 1. The germline V gene (reference sequence) provides CDR1 MNHEY and CDR2 SMNVEV. Each collaborating institution followed its own protocols to collect whole blood in K2EDTA tubes. Collaborator samples were shipped for TCRbeta analysis as frozen whole blood, isolated PBMCs, or DNA extracted from either sample type. Concerning this clone itself: Its antigen is still unknown. The input lacks base qualities; no much larger clone sits a single base away.

Broader findings and caveats from the paper: Clinical and demographic metadata were provided uncurated, with the amount varying by source and participant.

The immunoSEQ Assay, a bias-controlled multiplex PCR, was used to amplify TCRbeta CDR3 regions from genomic DNA. For the original study's pipeline: Nucleated cell counts per sample were estimated from amplification of reference gene primers within the assay. To quantify the absolute abundance of each unique TCRbeta CDR3 rearrangement, sequence reads were collapsed and filtered. For each sample, productive Simpson clonality was calculated by taking the square root of Simpson's diversity index across productive rearrangements. Imported from immuneACCESS, the table was reduced by TCRdb to in-frame sequences with V and J called. These copies leave out some clones; in studies compared against another copy, an unresolved V gene accounts for under half, and the cause of the remainder is not known. That table supplies the V and J calls and clone size; D and trimming were determined from the DNA. In all, the sample holds more than 85,000 clones, and approximately 88% of those were seen once. Of the sample, roughly 17% falls within the top ten clones.

Source material: peripheral blood. The chain is assembled from TRBV27 and TRBJ1-4; tentative D gene TRBD1, with 5 bases matching. The receptor's source is a woman aged 55-70 years with acute or convalescent COVID-19. The CDR3 reads CASSRGSGSTNEKLFF. The nucleotide sequence reads as follows: TGTGCCAGCAGTCGCGGATCAGGGTCAACTAATGAAAAACTGTTTTTT.